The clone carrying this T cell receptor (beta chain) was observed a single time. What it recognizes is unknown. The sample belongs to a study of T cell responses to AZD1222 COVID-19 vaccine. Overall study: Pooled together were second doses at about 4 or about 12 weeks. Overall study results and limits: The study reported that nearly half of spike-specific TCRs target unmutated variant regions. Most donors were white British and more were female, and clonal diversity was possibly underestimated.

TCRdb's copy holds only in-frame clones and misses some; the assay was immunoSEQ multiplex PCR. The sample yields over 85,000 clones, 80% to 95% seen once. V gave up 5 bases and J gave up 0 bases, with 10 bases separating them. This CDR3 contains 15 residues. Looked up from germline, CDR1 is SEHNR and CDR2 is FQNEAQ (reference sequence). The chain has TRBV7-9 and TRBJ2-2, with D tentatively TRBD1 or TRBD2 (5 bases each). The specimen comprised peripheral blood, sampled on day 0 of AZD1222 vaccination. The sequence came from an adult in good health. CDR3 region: CASSVRGSNTGELFF. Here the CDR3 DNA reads TGTGCCAGCAGCGTCCGGGGCTCGAACACCGGGGAGCTGTTTTTT.